Many counts were recorded for the clone carrying this TCR beta chain. Its antigen is undetermined. TCR beta CDR3 sequences were amplified from RNA transcripts. RT-PCR in the first round (using the HTBI primer set) targeted the TCR CDR3. TCRdb recomputed calls from the multiplex PCR reads with MiXCR, one row per CDR3 protein. The data show 550,000 to 650,000 distinct CDR3 sequences, with roughly 15% seen just once and more than 11% held by the top ten. The ends were cut back, 4 bases at V and 9 bases at J, with 7 bases in the middle. The CDR3 contains 11 residues. Germline values: CDR1 SNHLY, CDR2 FYNNEI. No ophthalmopathy progression within 18 months constituted stable Graves' hyperthyroidism. Patients aged 18 to 65 had newly diagnosed hyperthyroidism of under 2 months' duration. The sample comes from a study of T cells in Graves' hyperthyroidism and ophthalmopathy. Study-wide results and caveats: Ophthalmopathy cases were set apart from stable hyperthyroidism by a 13 V-J model.

Sequencing was done on a sample of blood. The TCR was taken from a woman aged 40 to 50 with Graves' hyperthyroidism. The chain joins TRBV2 to TRBJ2-4, with D tentatively TRBD1 (5 bases). The CDR3 nucleotides are TGTGCCAGCAGTGTTAGGGGCATTCAGTACTTC. Its translation: CASSVRGIQYF.